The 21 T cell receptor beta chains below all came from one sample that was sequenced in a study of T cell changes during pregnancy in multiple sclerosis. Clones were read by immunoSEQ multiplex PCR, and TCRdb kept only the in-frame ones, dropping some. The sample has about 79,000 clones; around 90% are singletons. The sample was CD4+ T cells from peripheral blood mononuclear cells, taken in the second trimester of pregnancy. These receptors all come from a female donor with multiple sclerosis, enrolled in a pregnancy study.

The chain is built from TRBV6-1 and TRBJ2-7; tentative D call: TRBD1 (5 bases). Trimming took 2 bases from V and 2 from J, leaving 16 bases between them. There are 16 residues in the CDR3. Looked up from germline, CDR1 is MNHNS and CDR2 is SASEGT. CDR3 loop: CASSEFGLGRAYEQYF. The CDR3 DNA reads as TGTGCCAGCAGTGAATTCGGTCTGGGCAGGGCCTACGAGCAGTACTTC.

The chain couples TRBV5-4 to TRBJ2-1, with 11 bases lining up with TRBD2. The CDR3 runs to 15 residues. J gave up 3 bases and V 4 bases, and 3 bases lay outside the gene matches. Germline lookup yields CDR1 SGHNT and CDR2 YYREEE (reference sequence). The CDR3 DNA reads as TGTGCCAGCAGCCCGGGACTAGCGGTCTACAATGAGCAGTTCTTC. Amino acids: CASSPGLAVYNEQFF. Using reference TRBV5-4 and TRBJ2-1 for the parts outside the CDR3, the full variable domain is ETGVTQSPTHLIKTRGQQVTLRCSSQSGHNTVSWYQQALGQGPQFIFQYYREEENGRGNFPPRFSGLQFPNYSSELNVNALELDDSALYLCASSPGLAVYNEQFFGPGTRLTVL.

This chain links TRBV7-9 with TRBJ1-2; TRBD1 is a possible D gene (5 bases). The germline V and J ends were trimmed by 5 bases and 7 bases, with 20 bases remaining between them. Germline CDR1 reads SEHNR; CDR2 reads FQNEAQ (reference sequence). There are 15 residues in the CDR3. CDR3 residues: CASSEQVRRGVGYTF. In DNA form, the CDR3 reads TGTGCCAGCAGCGAACAGGTTCGGCGAGGTGTTGGCTACACCTTC.

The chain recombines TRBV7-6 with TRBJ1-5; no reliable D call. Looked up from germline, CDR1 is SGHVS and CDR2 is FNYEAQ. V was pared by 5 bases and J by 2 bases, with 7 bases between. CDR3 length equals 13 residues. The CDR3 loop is CASSPTGNQPQHF. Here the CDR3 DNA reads TGTGCCAGCAGCCCAACGGGCAATCAGCCCCAGCATTTT.

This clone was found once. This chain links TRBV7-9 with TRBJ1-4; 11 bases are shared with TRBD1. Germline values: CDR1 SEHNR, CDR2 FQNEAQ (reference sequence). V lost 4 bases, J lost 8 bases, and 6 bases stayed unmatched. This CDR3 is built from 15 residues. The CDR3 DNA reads TGTGCCAGCAGCTCCGGGACAGGGGGTAGAGAAAAACTGTTTTTT. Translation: CASSSGTGGREKLFF. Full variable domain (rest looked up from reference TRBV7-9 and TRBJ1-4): DTGVSQNPRHKITKRGQNVTFRCDPISEHNRLYWYRQTLGQGPEFLTYFQNEAQLEKSRLLSDRFSAERPKGSFSTLEIQRTEQGDSAMYLCASSSGTGGREKLFFGSGTQLSVL.

The CDR3 nucleotides read TGTGCCACCAGCAGAGATCGGGGACAGGGGGCCGCCGGGGAGCTGTTTTTT. It encodes CATSRDRGQGAAGELFF. The chain is built from TRBV15 and TRBJ2-2, with 12 bases matching TRBD1. Germline CDR1 reads LNHNV; CDR2 reads YYDKDF (reference sequence). Germline trimming cut 0 bases from V and 6 bases from J; bases unmatched to any gene: 5. The CDR3 contains 17 residues.

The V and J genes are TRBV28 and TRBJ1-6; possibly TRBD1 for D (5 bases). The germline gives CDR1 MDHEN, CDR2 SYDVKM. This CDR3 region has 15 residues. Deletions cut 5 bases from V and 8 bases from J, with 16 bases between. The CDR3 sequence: CASSPGTQWDSPLHF. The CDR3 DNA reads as TGTGCCAGCAGTCCGGGGACTCAATGGGATTCACCCCTCCACTTT.

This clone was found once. The CDR3 DNA reads TGTGCCAGCAGCTTTGGTGCGGGGGCCTACAATGAGCAGTTCTTC. It codes for CASSFGAGAYNEQFF. The chain uses TRBV7-6 and TRBJ2-1; 7 bases align to TRBD2. The CDR3 length is 15 residues. V dropped 3 bases and J dropped 2; count of bases not matched to a gene: 4. Germline V gene data show CDR1 as SGHVS and CDR2 as FNYEAQ.

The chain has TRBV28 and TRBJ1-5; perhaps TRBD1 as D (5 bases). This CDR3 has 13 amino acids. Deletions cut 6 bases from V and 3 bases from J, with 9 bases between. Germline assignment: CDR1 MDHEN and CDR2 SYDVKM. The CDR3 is CASSMTDNQPQHF. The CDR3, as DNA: TGTGCCAGCAGCATGACAGACAATCAGCCCCAGCATTTT.

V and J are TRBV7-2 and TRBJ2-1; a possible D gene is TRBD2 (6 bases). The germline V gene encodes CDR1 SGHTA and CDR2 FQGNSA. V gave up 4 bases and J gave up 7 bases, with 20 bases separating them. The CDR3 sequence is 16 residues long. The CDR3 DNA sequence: TGTGCCAGCAGCTCCCAACTAGCCACCAGGAGGAATGAGCAGTTCTTC. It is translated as CASSSQLATRRNEQFF.

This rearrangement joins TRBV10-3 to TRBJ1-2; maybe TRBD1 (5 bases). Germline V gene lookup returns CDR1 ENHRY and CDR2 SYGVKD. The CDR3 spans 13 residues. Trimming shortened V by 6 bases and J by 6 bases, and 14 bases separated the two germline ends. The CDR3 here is CAIRKGLQDGYTF. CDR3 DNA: TGTGCCATCAGGAAGGGGCTTCAAGATGGCTACACCTTC.

The CDR3 DNA sequence: TGTGCCAGCTCACCACTGCGGGACAGAGGCTACGAGCAGTACTTC. It translates to CASSPLRDRGYEQYF. The chain is built from TRBV18 and TRBJ2-7, with D perhaps TRBD1 (7 bases). Germline V gene lookup returns CDR1 KGHSH and CDR2 LQKENI. This CDR3 is 15 amino acids long. V lost 1 base and J 3 bases, leaving 13 bases between the germline ends.

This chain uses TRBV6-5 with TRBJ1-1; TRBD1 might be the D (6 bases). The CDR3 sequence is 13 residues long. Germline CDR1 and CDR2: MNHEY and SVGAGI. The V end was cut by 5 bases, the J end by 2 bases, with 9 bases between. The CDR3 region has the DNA TGTGCCAGCAGTAAACAGGGAAACACTGAAGCTTTCTTT. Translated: CASSKQGNTEAFF.

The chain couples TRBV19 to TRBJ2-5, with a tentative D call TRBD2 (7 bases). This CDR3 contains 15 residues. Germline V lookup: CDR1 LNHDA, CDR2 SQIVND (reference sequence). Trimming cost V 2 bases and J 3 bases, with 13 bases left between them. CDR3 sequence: CASSISGGRKETQYF. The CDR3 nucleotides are TGTGCCAGTAGTATATCGGGGGGCAGGAAAGAGACCCAGTACTTC. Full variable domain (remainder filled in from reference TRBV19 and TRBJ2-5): DGGITQSPKYLFRKEGQNVTLSCEQNLNHDAMYWYRQDPGQGLRLIYYSQIVNDFQKGDIAEGYSVSREKKESFPLTVTSAQKNPTAFYLCASSISGGRKETQYFGPGTRLLVL.

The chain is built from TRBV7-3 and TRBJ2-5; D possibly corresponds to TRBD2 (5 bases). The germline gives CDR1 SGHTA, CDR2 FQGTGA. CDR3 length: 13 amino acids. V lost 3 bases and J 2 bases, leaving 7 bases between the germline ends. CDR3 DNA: TGTGCCAGCAGCTTGGAGGTACAAGAGACCCAGTACTTC. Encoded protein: CASSLEVQETQYF.

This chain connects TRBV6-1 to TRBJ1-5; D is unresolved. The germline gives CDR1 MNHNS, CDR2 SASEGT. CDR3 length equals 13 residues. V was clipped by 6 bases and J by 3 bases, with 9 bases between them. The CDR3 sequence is CASSSGLNQPQHF. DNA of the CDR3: TGTGCCAGCAGCTCCGGACTCAATCAGCCCCAGCATTTT.

The CDR3 region has the DNA TGTGCCAGCAGCGTAGAGGGTGGGGGGGGCACTGAAGCTTTCTTT. Its protein product is CASSVEGGGGTEAFF. The chain combines TRBV9 with TRBJ1-1; D might be TRBD1 (5 bases). From germline, CDR1 is SGDLS and CDR2 YYNGEE. The CDR3 runs to 15 residues. Deletions cut 0 bases from V and 4 bases from J, with 13 bases between.

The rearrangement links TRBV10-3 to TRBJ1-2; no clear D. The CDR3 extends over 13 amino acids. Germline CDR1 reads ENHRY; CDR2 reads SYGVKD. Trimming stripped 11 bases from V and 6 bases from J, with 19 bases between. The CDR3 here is CAFSGSLGNGYTF. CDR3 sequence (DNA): TGTGCCTTCTCCGGGTCCCTCGGGAATGGCTACACCTTC.

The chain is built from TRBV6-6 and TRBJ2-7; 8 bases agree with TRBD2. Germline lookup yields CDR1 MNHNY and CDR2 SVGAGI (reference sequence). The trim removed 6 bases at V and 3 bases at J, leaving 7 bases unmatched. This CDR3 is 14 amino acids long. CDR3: CASSQSGSGYEQYF. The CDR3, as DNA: TGTGCCAGCAGCCAGAGCGGGAGTGGCTACGAGCAGTACTTC.

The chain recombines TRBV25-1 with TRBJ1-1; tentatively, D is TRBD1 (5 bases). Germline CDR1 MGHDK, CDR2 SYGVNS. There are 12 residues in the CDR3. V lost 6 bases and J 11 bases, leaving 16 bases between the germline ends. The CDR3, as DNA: TGTGCCAGCAGCCGAATGGAGGGGATGGCTTTCTTT. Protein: CASSRMEGMAFF.

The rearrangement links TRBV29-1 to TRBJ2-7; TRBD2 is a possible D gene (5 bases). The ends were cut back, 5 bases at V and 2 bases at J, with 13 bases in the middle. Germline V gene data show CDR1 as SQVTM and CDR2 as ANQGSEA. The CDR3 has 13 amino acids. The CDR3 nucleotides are TGCAGCGTTATGGGGAGAACAACCTACGAGCAGTACTTC. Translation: CSVMGRTTYEQYF.